This TCR beta chain was sequenced in a study of blood T cell repertoires in COVID-19. Those who participated ranged in age from roughly 18 to 90 years and resided in 20 to 30 US areas. Two consecutive negative NP/OP PCR tests, clearance, or resolved symptoms defined Cohort 3 recovery. The count of this clone is one. TCRdb keeps only in-frame clones here, not all; method: immunoSEQ multiplex PCR. The data contain fewer than 250,000 clones, 86% of them singletons. CDR1 and CDR2 from the germline V gene are SGHRS and YFSETQ. CDR3 size: 16 residues. With 3 bases clipped from V and 4 bases from J, the junction kept 7 bases outside the gene matches.

The V gene is TRBV5-1, the J gene TRBJ2-1; the match to TRBD2 covers 10 bases. The sample consisted of PBMCs or T cells enriched from blood (not recorded which). The TCR was taken from a woman in her 50s who had recovered from COVID-19. The CDR3: CASSYPGLARYNEQFF. The DNA for the CDR3 is TGCGCCAGCAGCTACCCGGGACTAGCGAGATACAATGAGCAGTTCTTC.